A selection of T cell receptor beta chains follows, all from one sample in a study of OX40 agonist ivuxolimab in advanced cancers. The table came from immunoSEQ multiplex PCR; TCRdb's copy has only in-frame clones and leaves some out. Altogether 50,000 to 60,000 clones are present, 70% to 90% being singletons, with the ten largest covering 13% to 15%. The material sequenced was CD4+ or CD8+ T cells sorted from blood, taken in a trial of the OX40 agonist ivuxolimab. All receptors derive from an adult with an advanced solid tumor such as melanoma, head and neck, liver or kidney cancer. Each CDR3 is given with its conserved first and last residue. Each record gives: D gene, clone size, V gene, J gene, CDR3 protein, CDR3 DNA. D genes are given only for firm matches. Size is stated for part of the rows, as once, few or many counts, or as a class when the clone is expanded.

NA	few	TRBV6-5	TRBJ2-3	CASSYLGVDTQYF	TGTGCCAGCAGTTACCTGGGGGTAGATACGCAGTATTTT
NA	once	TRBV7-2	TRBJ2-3	CASSLELALDTQYF	TGTGCCAGCAGCTTAGAATTAGCGTTGGATACGCAGTATTTT
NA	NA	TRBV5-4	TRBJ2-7	CASSRGRSYEQYF	TGTGCCAGCAGCCGAGGGCGCTCCTACGAGCAGTACTTC
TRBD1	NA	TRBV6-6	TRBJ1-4	CASRPDREDNEKLFF	TGTGCCAGCAGACCCGACAGGGAAGATAATGAAAAACTGTTTTTT
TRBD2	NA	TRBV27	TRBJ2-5	CASRVAGGSGETQYF	TGTGCCAGTCGAGTAGCGGGAGGTTCGGGGGAGACCCAGTACTTC
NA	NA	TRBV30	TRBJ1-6	CAWSQGIYNSPLHF	TGTGCCTGGAGCCAGGGGATCTATAATTCACCCCTCCACTTT
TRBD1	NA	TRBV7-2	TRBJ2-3	CASSSPAGGADTQYF	TGTGCCAGCAGCTCGCCGGCAGGGGGCGCGGATACGCAGTATTTT
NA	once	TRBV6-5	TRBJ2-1	CASSYWDRNNEQFF	TGTGCCAGCAGTTACTGGGACCGGAACAATGAGCAGTTCTTC
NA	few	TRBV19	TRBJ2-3	CASAWGTDTQYF	TGTGCCAGTGCCTGGGGCACAGATACGCAGTATTTT
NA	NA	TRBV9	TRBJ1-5	CASSARDTIEPQHF	TGTGCCAGCAGCGCCCGGGACACCATCGAGCCCCAGCATTTT
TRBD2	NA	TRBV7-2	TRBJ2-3	CASSLRPSGASTDTQYF	TGTGCCAGCAGCTTAAGGCCTAGCGGGGCGAGCACAGATACGCAGTATTTT